The clone carrying this T cell receptor beta chain occurred a few times. The sample is drawn from a study of T cells in Graves' hyperthyroidism and ophthalmopathy. RNA transcripts provided the source from which TCR beta CDR3 regions were amplified. RT-PCR in the first round (using the HTBI primer set) targeted the TCR CDR3. MiXCR, applied by TCRdb to the multiplex PCR reads, yields one record per CDR3 protein. The sample includes 550,000 to 850,000 distinct CDR3 sequences, around 20% of them seen just once. Germline CDR1 is SGHDT and CDR2 is YYEEEE. This CDR3 is 15 amino acids long. Between the trimmed V and J ends, which lost 5 bases and 3 bases, there was a span of 16 bases.

The source is a woman in her fifties or sixties with Graves' hyperthyroidism that later progressed to Graves' ophthalmopathy. Specimen: blood. J is TRBJ2-3 and V is TRBV5-6, with D perhaps matching TRBD2 (6 bases). The DNA of the CDR3 is TGTGCCAGCAGGGGACTCACTGTTCAAACAGATACGCAGTATTTT. Protein: CASRGLTVQTDTQYF. The complete variable domain, with remaining parts taken from reference TRBV5-6 and TRBJ2-3, reads DAGVTQSPTHLIKTRGQQVTLRCSPKSGHDTVSWYQQALGQGPQFIFQYYEEEERQRGNFPDRFSGHQFPNYSSELNVNALLLGDSALYLCASRGLTVQTDTQYFGPGTRLTVL.